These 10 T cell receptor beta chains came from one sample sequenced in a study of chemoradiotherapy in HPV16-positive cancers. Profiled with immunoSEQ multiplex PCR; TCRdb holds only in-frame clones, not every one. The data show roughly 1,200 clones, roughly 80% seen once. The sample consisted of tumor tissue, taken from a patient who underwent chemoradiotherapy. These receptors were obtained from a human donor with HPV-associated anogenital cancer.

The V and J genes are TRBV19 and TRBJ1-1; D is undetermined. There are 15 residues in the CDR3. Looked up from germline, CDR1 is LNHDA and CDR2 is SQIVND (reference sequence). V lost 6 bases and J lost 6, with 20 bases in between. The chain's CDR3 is CASSGGVGLGAEAFF. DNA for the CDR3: TGTGCCAGTAGCGGAGGCGTTGGGCTTGGGGCTGAAGCTTTCTTT.

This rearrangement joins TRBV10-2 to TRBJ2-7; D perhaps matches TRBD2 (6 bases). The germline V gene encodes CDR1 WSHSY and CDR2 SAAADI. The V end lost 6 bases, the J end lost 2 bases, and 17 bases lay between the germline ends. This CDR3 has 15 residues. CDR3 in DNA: TGCGCCAGCAGGCACACAGAGGACTACCCCTACGAGCAGTACTTC. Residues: CASRHTEDYPYEQYF.

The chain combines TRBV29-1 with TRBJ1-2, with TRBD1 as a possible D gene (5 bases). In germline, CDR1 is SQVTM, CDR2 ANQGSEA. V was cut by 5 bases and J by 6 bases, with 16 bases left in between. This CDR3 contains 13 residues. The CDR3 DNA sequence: TGCAGCGTTTCCCACGGACAAGTTAATGGCTACACCTTC. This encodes CSVSHGQVNGYTF.

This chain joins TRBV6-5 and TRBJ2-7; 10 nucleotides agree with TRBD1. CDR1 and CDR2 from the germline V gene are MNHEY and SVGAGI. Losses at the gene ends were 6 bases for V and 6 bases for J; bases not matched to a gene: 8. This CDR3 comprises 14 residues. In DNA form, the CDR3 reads TGTGCCAGCAGCCGGGACAGGGGATTTGGCGAGCAGTACTTC. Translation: CASSRDRGFGEQYF.

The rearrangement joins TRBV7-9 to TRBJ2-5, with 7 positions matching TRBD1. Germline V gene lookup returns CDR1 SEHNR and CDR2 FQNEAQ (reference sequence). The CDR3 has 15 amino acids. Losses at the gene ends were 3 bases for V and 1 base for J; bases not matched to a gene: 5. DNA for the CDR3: TGTGCCAGCAGCTTGACAACAGGGGCCCAAGAGACCCAGTACTTC. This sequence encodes CASSLTTGAQETQYF.

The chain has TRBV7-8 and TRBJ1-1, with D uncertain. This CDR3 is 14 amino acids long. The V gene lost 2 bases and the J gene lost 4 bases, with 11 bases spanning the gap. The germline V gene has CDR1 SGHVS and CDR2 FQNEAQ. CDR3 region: CASSLIGSSTEAFF. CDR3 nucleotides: TGTGCCAGCAGCTTAATAGGGAGTAGCACTGAAGCTTTCTTT.

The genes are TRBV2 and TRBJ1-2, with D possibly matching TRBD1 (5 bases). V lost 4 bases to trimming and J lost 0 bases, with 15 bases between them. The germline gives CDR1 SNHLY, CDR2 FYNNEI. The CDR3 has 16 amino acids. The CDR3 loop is CASSGIRQTANYGYTF. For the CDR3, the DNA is TGTGCCAGCAGTGGGATACGTCAGACAGCTAACTATGGCTACACCTTC.

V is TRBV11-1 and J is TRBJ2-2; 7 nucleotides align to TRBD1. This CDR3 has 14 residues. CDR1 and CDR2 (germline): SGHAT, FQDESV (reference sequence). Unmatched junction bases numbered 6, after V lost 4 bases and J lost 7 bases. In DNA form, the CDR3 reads TGTGCCAGCAGCTCCAACAGGGGCGGCGGGGAGCTGTTTTTT. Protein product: CASSSNRGGGELFF.

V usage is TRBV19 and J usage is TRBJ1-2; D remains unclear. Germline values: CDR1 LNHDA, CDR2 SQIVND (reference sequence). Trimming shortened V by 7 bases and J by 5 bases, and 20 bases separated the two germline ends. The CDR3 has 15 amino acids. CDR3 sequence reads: CASTRGPSPLYGYTF. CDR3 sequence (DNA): TGTGCCAGTACCCGAGGACCATCCCCCCTTTATGGCTACACCTTC.

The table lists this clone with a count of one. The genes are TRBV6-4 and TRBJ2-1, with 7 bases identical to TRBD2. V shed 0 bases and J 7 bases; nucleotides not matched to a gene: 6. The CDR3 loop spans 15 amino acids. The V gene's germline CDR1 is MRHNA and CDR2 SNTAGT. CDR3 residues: CASSDSTGGGNEQFF. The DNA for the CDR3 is TGTGCCAGCAGTGACTCGACGGGGGGAGGGAATGAGCAGTTCTTC.